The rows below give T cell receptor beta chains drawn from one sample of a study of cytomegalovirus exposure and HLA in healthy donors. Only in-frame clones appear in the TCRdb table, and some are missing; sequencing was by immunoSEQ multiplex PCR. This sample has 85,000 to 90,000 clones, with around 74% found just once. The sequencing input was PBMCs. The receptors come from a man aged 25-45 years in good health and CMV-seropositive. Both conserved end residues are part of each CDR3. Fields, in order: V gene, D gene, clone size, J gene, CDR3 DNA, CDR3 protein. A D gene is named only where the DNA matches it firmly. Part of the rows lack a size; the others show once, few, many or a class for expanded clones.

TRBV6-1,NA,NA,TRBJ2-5,TGTGCCAGCAGTGAACAGCAAGAGACCCAGTACTTC,CASSEQQETQYF
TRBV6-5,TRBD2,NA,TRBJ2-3,TGTGCCAGCAGTTATAGCGGGGGGGCCACAGATACGCAGTATTTT,CASSYSGGATDTQYF
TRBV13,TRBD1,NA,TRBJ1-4,TGTGCCAGCAGTCAGAGACAGGGAGGAAATGAAAAACTGTTTTTT,CASSQRQGGNEKLFF
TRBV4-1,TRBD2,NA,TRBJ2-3,TGCGCCAGCAGCCAAGATGCAGGGAGGGCGGATACGCAGTATTTT,CASSQDAGRADTQYF
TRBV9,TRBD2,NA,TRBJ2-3,TGTGCCAGCAGCAACCAACTAGCGAGCACAGATACGCAGTATTTT,CASSNQLASTDTQYF
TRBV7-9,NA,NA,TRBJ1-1,TGTGCCAGCAGCTTAGGGACAGAAAAAGCTTTCTTT,CASSLGTEKAFF
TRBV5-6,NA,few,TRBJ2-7,TGTGCCAGCAGCTTCCGGACAGCTAGCGAGCAGTACTTC,CASSFRTASEQYF
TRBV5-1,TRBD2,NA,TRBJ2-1,TGCGCCAGCAGGCCCCTAGCGGGCTCCTACAATGAGCAGTTCTTC,CASRPLAGSYNEQFF
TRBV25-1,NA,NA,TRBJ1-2,TGTGCCAGCAGTGAGGGAGGTGCGTACACCTTC,CASSEGGAYTF
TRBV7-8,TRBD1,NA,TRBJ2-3,TGTGCCAGCAGCCTCCGACAGGGGAGGTTTTTCACAGATACGCAGTATTTT,CASSLRQGRFFTDTQYF
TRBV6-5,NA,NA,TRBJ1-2,TGTGCCAGCAGTCATCAGGCAGATAACTATGGCTACACCTTC,CASSHQADNYGYTF
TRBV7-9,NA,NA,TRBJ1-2,TGTGCCAGCAGCCCACAGTCAGGGTATGGCTACACCTTC,CASSPQSGYGYTF
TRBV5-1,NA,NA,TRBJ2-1,TGCGCCAGCAGCTTGGGAACCCAGGGCTACAATGAGCAGTTCTTC,CASSLGTQGYNEQFF
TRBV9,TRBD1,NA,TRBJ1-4,TGTGCCAGCAGCGTAGGCGACAGGGATAATGAAAAACTGTTTTTT,CASSVGDRDNEKLFF
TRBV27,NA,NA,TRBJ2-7,TGTGCCAGCAGTACCCCATTCGAGGGAGGGGGGTACGAGCAGTACTTC,CASSTPFEGGGYEQYF
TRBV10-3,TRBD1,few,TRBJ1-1,TGTGCCATCAGTGCATCTACCGGGACAGAGAACACTGAAGCTTTCTTT,CAISASTGTENTEAFF
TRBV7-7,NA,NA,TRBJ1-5,TGTGCTAGCAGCTTGAGGGGGGGGAACCATTTT,CASSLRGGNHF
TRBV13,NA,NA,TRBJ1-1,TGTGCCAGCAGCTTAGTGCAGGGGAGATGGAACACTGAAGCTTTCTTT,CASSLVQGRWNTEAFF
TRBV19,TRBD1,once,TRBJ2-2,TGTGCCAGTAGTTCCTCAGTTGTGCCCACAGGGGAACGGGGGAACACCGGGGAGCTGTTTTTT,CASSSSVVPTGERGNTGELFF
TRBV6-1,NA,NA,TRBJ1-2,TGTGCCAGCAGTGAACGGATTCGGGATTTGGTCTATGGCTACACCTTC,CASSERIRDLVYGYTF
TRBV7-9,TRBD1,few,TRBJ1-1,TGTTCCAGCAGCTCGTGGACAGGGCACACTGAAGCTTTCTTT,CSSSSWTGHTEAFF
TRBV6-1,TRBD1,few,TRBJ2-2,TGTGCCAGCAAGGGACAGGCGGACACCGGGGAGCTGTTTTTT,CASKGQADTGELFF
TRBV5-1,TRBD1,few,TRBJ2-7,TGCGCCAGCAGCCGGACAGGGGAGGGATCCTACGAGCAGTACTTC,CASSRTGEGSYEQYF
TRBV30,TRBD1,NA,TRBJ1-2,TGTGCCTGGACTCCCCTCGGACAGGGATCTAGTGGCTACACCTTC,CAWTPLGQGSSGYTF
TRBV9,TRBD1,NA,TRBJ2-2,TGTGCCAGCAGCCCTACCGAGACAGGGGTCGTTGGCACCGGGGAGCTGTTTTTT,CASSPTETGVVGTGELFF
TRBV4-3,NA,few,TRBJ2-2,TGCGCCAGCAGCCTAAAACTTGGCGGGGAGCTGTTTTTT,CASSLKLGGELFF
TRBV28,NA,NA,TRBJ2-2,TGTGCCAGCAGTTTGAGGGAAAGGGACACCGGGGAGCTGTTTTTT,CASSLRERDTGELFF
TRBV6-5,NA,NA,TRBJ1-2,TGTGCCAGCAGTTACAAGGTGGAGACGGGCTACACCTTC,CASSYKVETGYTF
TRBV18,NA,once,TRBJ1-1,TGTGCCAGCTCACCCTCGACTCCTTCCCGGTCGAACACTGAAGCTTTCTTT,CASSPSTPSRSNTEAFF
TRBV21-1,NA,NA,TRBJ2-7,TGTGCCAGTACCTTGGGACAGTACTACGAGCAGTACTTC,CASTLGQYYEQYF
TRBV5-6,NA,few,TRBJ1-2,TGTGCCAGCAGCTTGGTAGCGTATGGCTACACCTTC,CASSLVAYGYTF
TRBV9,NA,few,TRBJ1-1,TGTGCCAGCAGCGAGTTCGGGGTTGGAAGCACTGAAGCTTTCTTT,CASSEFGVGSTEAFF
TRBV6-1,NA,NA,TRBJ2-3,TGTGCCAGCAGTGAAACGGGGGATACGCAGTATTTT,CASSETGDTQYF
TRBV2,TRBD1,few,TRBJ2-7,TGTGCCAGCAGCCCACCGGGACAGTACTACGAGCAGTACTTC,CASSPPGQYYEQYF
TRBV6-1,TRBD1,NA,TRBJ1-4,TGTGCCAGCAGCCGGGACAGGGGAAGTGAAAAACTGTTTTTT,CASSRDRGSEKLFF
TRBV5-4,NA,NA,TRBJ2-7,TGTGCCAGCAGCTTGGACGGGGGTCGCTCCTACGAGCAGTACTTC,CASSLDGGRSYEQYF
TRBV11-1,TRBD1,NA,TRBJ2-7,TGTGCCAGCAGCTTACGAGTCGACAGGGGAGCCTACGAGCAGTACTTC,CASSLRVDRGAYEQYF
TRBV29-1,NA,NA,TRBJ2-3,TGCAGCGGGGAGACAGATACGCAGTATTTT,CSGETDTQYF
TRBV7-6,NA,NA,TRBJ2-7,TGTGCCAGCAGTCAGAGAGCTTACAGACAGATTAGCTCCTACGAGCAGTACTTC,CASSQRAYRQISSYEQYF
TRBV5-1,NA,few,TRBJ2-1,TGCGCCAGCAGCTTGGAGGGGGGGGCGCGTGAGCAGTTCTTC,CASSLEGGAREQFF
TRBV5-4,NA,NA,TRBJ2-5,TGTGCCAGCAGCCCGATACTAGGAAAACAAGAGACCCAGTACTTC,CASSPILGKQETQYF
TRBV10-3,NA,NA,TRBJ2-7,TGTGCCATCAGTGATGGCAGGGGCTCGGGCTACGAGCAGTACTTC,CAISDGRGSGYEQYF